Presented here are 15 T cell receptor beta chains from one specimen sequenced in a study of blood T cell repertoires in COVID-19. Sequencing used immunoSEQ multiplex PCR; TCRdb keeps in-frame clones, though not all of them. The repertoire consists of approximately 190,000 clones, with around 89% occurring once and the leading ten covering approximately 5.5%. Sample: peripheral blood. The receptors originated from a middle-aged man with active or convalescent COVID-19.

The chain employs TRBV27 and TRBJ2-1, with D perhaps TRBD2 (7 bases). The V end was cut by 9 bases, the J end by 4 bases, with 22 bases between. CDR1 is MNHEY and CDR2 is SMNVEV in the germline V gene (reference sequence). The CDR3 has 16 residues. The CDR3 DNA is TGTGCCAGACGAACCCGGGGAGGGGGGCCTTACAATGAGCAGTTCTTC. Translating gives CARRTRGGGPYNEQFF.

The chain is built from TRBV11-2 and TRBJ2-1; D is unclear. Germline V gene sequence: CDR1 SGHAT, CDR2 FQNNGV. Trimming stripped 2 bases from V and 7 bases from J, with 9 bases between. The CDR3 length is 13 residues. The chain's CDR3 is CASSLKSGNEQFF. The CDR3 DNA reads TGTGCCAGCAGCTTAAAGTCAGGAAATGAGCAGTTCTTC.

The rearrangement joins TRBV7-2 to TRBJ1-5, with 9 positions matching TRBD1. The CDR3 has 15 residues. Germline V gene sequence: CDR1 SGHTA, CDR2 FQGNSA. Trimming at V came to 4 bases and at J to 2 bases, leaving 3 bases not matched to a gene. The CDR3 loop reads CASSYRGHGNQPQHF. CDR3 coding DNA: TGTGCCAGCAGCTACAGGGGGCACGGCAATCAGCCCCAGCATTTT.

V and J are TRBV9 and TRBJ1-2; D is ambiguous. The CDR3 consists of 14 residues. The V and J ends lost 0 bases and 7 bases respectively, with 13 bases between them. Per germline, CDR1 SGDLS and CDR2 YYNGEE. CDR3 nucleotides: TGTGCCAGCAGCGTAGGGGTGGAGGGCGGTGGCTACACCTTC. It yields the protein CASSVGVEGGGYTF.

In DNA, the CDR3 is TGCGCCAGCAGCCAAGAGGCTAGCGGGGGGTACACCGGGGAGCTGTTTTTT. It encodes CASSQEASGGYTGELFF. This rearrangement joins TRBV4-3 to TRBJ2-2; TRBD2 aligns across 11 bases. Trimming removed 0 bases from V and 3 bases from J; junction bases left unmatched: 3. The CDR3 extends over 17 amino acids. Germline CDR1 reads LGHNA; CDR2 reads YSLEER.

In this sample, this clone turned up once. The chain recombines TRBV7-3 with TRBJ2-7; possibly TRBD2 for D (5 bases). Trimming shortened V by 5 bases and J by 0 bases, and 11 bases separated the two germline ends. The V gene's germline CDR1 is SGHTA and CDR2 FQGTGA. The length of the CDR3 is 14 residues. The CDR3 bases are TGTGCCAGCAGCCCCACTAGGAGCTCCTACGAGCAGTACTTC. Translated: CASSPTRSSYEQYF.

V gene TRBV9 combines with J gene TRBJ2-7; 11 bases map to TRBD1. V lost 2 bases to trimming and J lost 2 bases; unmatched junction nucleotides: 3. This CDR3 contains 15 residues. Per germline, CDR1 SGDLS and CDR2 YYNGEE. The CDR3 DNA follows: TGTGCCAGCAGCGTGGGGACAGGGGGTACCTACGAGCAGTACTTC. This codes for CASSVGTGGTYEQYF.

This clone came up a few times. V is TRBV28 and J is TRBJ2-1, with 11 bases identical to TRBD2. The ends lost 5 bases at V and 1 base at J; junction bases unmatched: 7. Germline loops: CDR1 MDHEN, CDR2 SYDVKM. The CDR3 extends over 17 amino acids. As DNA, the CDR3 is TGTGCCAGCAGTACCCGTGTAGCGGGAGGGTCCTACAATGAGCAGTTCTTC. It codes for CASSTRVAGGSYNEQFF.

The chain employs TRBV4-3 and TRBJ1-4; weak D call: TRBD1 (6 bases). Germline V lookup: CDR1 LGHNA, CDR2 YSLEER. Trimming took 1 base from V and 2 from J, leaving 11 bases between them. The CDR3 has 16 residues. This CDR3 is CASSQAYDRTNEKLFF. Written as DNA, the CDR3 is TGCGCCAGCAGCCAAGCATACGACAGGACTAATGAAAAACTGTTTTTT.

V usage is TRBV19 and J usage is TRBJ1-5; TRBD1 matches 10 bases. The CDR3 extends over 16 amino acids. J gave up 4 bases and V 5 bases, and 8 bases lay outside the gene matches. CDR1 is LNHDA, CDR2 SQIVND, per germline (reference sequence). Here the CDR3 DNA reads TGTGCCAGTAGTCTACCGGGACAGGGGTGGAATCAGCCCCAGCATTTT. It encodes CASSLPGQGWNQPQHF.

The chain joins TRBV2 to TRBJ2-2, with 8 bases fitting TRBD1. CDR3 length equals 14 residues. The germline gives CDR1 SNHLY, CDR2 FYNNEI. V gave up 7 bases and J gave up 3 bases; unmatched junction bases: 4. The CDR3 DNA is TGTGCCAGCACGAGACAGGGGTACACCGGGGAGCTGTTTTTT. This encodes CASTRQGYTGELFF. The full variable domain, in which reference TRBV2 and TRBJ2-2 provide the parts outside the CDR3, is EPEVTQTPSHQVTQMGQEVILRCVPISNHLYFYWYRQILGQKVEFLVSFYNNEISEKSEIFDDQFSVERPDGSNFTLKIRSTKLEDSAMYFCASTRQGYTGELFFGEGSRLTVL.

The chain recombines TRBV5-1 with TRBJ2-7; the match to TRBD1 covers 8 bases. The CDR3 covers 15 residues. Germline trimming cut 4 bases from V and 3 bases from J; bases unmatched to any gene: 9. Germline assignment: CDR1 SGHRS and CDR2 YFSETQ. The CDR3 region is CASSLSGTGIYEQYF. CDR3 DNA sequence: TGCGCCAGCAGCCTATCCGGGACAGGAATCTACGAGCAGTACTTC.

The CDR3 loop reads CASSYGAGGSYNEQFF. CDR3 sequence (DNA): TGTGCCAGCAGTTACGGTGCAGGGGGCTCCTACAATGAGCAGTTCTTC. J is TRBJ2-1 and V is TRBV6-5, with 7 bases fitting TRBD1. Looked up from germline, CDR1 is MNHEY and CDR2 is SVGAGI. This CDR3 has 16 amino acids. Trimming took 2 bases from V and 0 from J; bases not matched to a gene: 4.

CDR3 loop: CASSLQFSGSPYEQYF. The CDR3, as DNA: TGTGCCAGCAGTTTACAATTCTCCGGGTCGCCCTACGAGCAGTACTTC. The chain combines TRBV6-5 with TRBJ2-7; no clear D. Germline CDR1 is MNHEY and CDR2 is SVGAGI. The V gene lost 4 bases and the J gene lost 2 bases, with 18 bases spanning the gap. CDR3 length equals 16 residues.

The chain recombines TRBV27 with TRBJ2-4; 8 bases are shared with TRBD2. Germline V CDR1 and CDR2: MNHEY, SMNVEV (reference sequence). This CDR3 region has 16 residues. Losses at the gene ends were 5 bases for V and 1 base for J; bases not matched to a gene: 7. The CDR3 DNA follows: TGTGCCAGCAGTGGCCGACTAGCGATCGCCAAAAACATTCAGTACTTC. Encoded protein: CASSGRLAIAKNIQYF.